This T cell receptor (beta chain) was retrieved from a study of blood T cell repertoires in COVID-19 (dated by TCRdb to about 2020). With respect to the entire study: Samples from collaborators originated in the United States, Italy and Spain and spanned both the acute and convalescent phases of COVID-19. The prospective study material was composed of cDNA or gDNA derived from T cells, B-cell-depleted T cells, or PBMCs. Subjects who had been exposed to COVID-19, were actively infected with it, or had recovered from it provided the deeply sampled blood TCRbeta repertoires that made up the dataset. The repertoires were released in a freely available public database meant as a resource for research on the immune response to SARS-CoV-2. Samples came from the ongoing ImmuneRACE study (first 160 participants) plus 1,254 subjects from 6 global collaborators. A de-identified subject ID, COVID-19 status, age in years and sex were almost always included in the sample metadata. HLA class I and class II types, where available, came from metadata supplied by the sample provider rather than from assay-based typing. Broad study findings and their caveats: The amount of clinical and demographic metadata varied by source and participant and was provided uncurated.

Based on the germline V gene (reference sequence), the CDR1 and CDR2 sequences are SEHNR and FQNEAQ. The CDR3, from cysteine to valine, totals 16 residues. CDR3 DNA only is kept here, 48 bases in frame from base 1. V lost 1 base and J lost 2 bases; the stretch between them is 15 bases long. With regard to this clone: Its antigen is unknown. No base qualities exist here, and no much larger clone lies one base off it.

Collaborating institutions collected whole blood in K2EDTA tubes following their own protocols. Collaborator samples were shipped for TCRbeta analysis as frozen whole blood, isolated PBMCs, or DNA extracted from either sample type. TCRbeta CDR3 regions were amplified from genomic DNA using the immunoSEQ Assay, a bias-controlled multiplex PCR. The paper's data handling went like this. Nucleated cell counts per sample were estimated from amplification of reference gene primers within the assay. Sequence reads were collapsed and filtered to measure the absolute abundance of every unique TCRbeta CDR3 rearrangement. Productive Simpson clonality was computed per sample as the square root of Simpson's diversity index over productive rearrangements. Imported from immuneACCESS, the table was reduced by TCRdb to in-frame sequences with V and J called. These copies leave out some clones; in studies compared against another copy, an unresolved V gene accounts for under half, and the cause of the remainder is not known. V and J calls and clone size are those listed in that table; D and trimming were worked out from the DNA. Here the sample has 150,000 or so clones; 90% occur a single time. In total, the top ten clones hold 0.5% to 0.65% of the sample.

Sequencing input: peripheral blood. The V gene is TRBV7-9 and the J gene is TRBJ2-7; a weak D assignment points to TRBD1 (5 bases agree). This receptor was taken from a middle-aged man with acute or convalescent COVID-19. The CDR3 reads as follows: CASSLGGQGRAYEQYV. The DNA sequence is TGTGCCAGCAGCTTAGGGGGTCAGGGTCGAGCCTACGAGCAGTACGTC.